This TCR beta chain was sequenced in a study of cytomegalovirus exposure and HLA in healthy donors. General observations from the study: In a later analysis, most CMV-associated TCR beta chains appeared HLA-restricted. Associated with cytomegalovirus, according to the listing, were 170 or so TCR beta chains. An analysis done earlier found most TCR beta V segments productive about 87% or about 30% of the time.

PCR involved 60 Vbeta and 13 Jbeta primers. The repertoire was sequenced with immunoSEQ multiplex PCR; TCRdb's copy has only in-frame clones and lacks some. The sample yields around 70,000 clones, approximately 90% seen once. The donors gave bone marrow, and they were healthy. The germline gives CDR1 SNHLY, CDR2 FYNNEI. V dropped 3 bases and J dropped 4; count of bases not matched to a gene: 11. The CDR3 length is 16 residues. On this clone itself: What it recognizes is unknown.

The J gene is TRBJ1-2, the V gene TRBV2; the match to TRBD1 covers 7 bases. The clonotype was recovered from a woman in her twenties or thirties in good health and CMV-seronegative. The specimen was PBMCs. CDR3 nucleotides: TGTGCCAGCAGTGAGGCCATAGGACAGGCCCTCTATGGCTACACCTTC. It specifies CASSEAIGQALYGYTF.